The 18 T cell receptor beta chains reported below all come from one sample, sequenced in a study of blood T cell repertoires in COVID-19. Profiled with immunoSEQ multiplex PCR; TCRdb holds only in-frame clones, not every one. Of fewer than 120,000 clones in the sample, approximately 70% are singletons; the top ten hold approximately 8%. Sequencing input: peripheral blood. The receptors here all came from a woman aged 55-70 years with acute or convalescent COVID-19.

The chain couples TRBV6-5 to TRBJ1-2; the D gene is possibly TRBD1 (6 bases). The germline V gene has CDR1 MNHEY and CDR2 SVGAGI. V gave up 6 bases and J gave up 6 bases, with 20 bases separating them. The CDR3 sequence is 15 residues long. CDR3 sequence (DNA): TGTGCCAGCAGAGCTCAGGGGCTCCTGGCCGATGGCTACACCTTC. Translating gives CASRAQGLLADGYTF.

J is TRBJ2-3 and V is TRBV29-1, with 9 positions matching TRBD1. The germline V gene has CDR1 SQVTM and CDR2 ANQGSEA. The V and J ends lost 8 bases and 2 bases, in that order; junction bases with no gene match: 11. The length of the CDR3 is 15 residues. The CDR3, as DNA: TGCAGCCCGACGGGGACAGGGCCTTACACAGATACGCAGTATTTT. Translating it yields CSPTGTGPYTDTQYF.

The rearrangement uses TRBV5-4 and TRBJ1-4; maybe TRBD1 (5 bases). Germline loops: CDR1 SGHNT, CDR2 YYREEE (reference sequence). Trimming stripped 4 bases from V and 7 bases from J, with 17 bases between. The CDR3 consists of 15 residues. The CDR3 sequence is CASSRVSGRGEKLFF. Written as DNA, the CDR3 is TGTGCCAGCAGCAGGGTTTCCGGGAGGGGTGAAAAACTGTTTTTT.

The chain joins TRBV7-9 to TRBJ1-6; tentatively, D is TRBD1 (6 bases). V was cut by 3 bases and J by 8 bases, with 14 bases left in between. The V gene's germline CDR1 is SEHNR and CDR2 FQNEAQ (reference sequence). The CDR3 contains 15 residues. CDR3 amino acids: CASSFGGRIDSPLHF. CDR3 in DNA: TGTGCCAGCAGCTTCGGGGGGCGGATTGATTCACCCCTCCACTTT.

This chain joins TRBV6-5 and TRBJ2-3; 10 nucleotides agree with TRBD2. This CDR3 comprises 15 residues. V shed 4 bases and J 4 bases; nucleotides not matched to a gene: 5. CDR1 and CDR2 from the germline V gene are MNHEY and SVGAGI. The CDR3 nucleotides read TGTGCCAGCAGTTCTAGCGGGGGCGGCCCAGATACGCAGTATTTT. This codes for CASSSSGGGPDTQYF.

The genes are TRBV19 and TRBJ1-5; D ambiguous. CDR1 is LNHDA, CDR2 SQIVND, per germline (reference sequence). The V and J ends lost 5 bases and 2 bases respectively, with 16 bases between them. This CDR3 contains 16 residues. CDR3 residues: CASSPSGGWGNQPQHF. The CDR3 nucleotides are TGTGCCAGTAGTCCATCAGGAGGTTGGGGCAATCAGCCCCAGCATTTT.

This chain uses TRBV9 with TRBJ2-1; TRBD1 matches 7 bases. The germline CDR1 and CDR2 sequences are SGDLS and YYNGEE. Losses at the gene ends were 2 bases for V and 9 bases for J; bases not matched to a gene: 8. The CDR3 covers 14 residues. CDR3 loop: CASSVRQGTSEQFF. The CDR3 region has the DNA TGTGCCAGCAGCGTCCGACAGGGTACGTCTGAGCAGTTCTTC.

This clone has only a few counts. The chain employs TRBV19 and TRBJ1-1; D unclear. CDR1 is LNHDA, CDR2 SQIVND, per germline (reference sequence). Deletions cut 4 bases from V and 1 base from J, with 13 bases between. The CDR3 is 15 residues long. This CDR3 reads CASSSKEQRNTEAFF. The DNA for the CDR3 is TGTGCCAGTAGTAGCAAGGAACAGAGGAACACTGAAGCTTTCTTT. The full variable domain, its missing parts supplied by reference TRBV19 and TRBJ1-1, is DGGITQSPKYLFRKEGQNVTLSCEQNLNHDAMYWYRQDPGQGLRLIYYSQIVNDFQKGDIAEGYSVSREKKESFPLTVTSAQKNPTAFYLCASSSKEQRNTEAFFGQGTRLTVV.

J is TRBJ1-2 and V is TRBV6-5; D not resolved. V lost 7 bases and J lost 0, with 15 bases in between. This CDR3 is 15 amino acids long. Germline V gene sequence: CDR1 MNHEY, CDR2 SVGAGI. CDR3 protein: CASIRTGGTNYGYTF. CDR3 bases: TGTGCCAGCATTCGAACGGGAGGAACTAACTATGGCTACACCTTC.

This chain links TRBV20-1 with TRBJ2-1; TRBD2 aligns across 7 bases. This CDR3 has 14 amino acids. The trim removed 3 bases at V and 4 bases at J, leaving 6 bases unmatched. Germline CDR1 is DFQATT and CDR2 is SNEGSKA (reference sequence). CDR3: CSASPSGAYNEQFF. The CDR3 DNA sequence: TGCAGTGCTAGTCCCAGCGGGGCGTACAATGAGCAGTTCTTC.

This clone was observed a few times. The V and J genes are TRBV24-1 and TRBJ1-5; D is uncertain. The CDR3 covers 20 residues. Looked up from germline, CDR1 is KGHDR and CDR2 is SFDVKD. The ends were cut back, 5 bases at V and 0 bases at J, with 25 bases in the middle. CDR3 amino acids: CATSGQEVPQPIYSNQPQHF. CDR3 coding DNA: TGTGCCACCAGTGGGCAGGAGGTACCTCAACCTATCTATAGCAATCAGCCCCAGCATTTT.

The J gene is TRBJ1-4, the V gene TRBV19; D gene unclear. CDR1 is LNHDA, CDR2 SQIVND, per germline (reference sequence). The V gene lost 5 bases and the J gene lost 3 bases, with 10 bases spanning the gap. The CDR3 has 14 amino acids. The CDR3 nucleotides are TGTGCCAGTAGTGGGAGGTACGCTAATGAAAAACTGTTTTTT. It specifies CASSGRYANEKLFF.

CDR3 sequence (DNA): TGTGCCAGCAGTACCCGACAGACTTCACCCCTCCACTTT. Translated: CASSTRQTSPLHF. V and J are TRBV25-1 and TRBJ1-6; the D gene is possibly TRBD1 (5 bases). This CDR3 spans 13 amino acids. Germline CDR1 reads MGHDK; CDR2 reads SYGVNS. Between the trimmed V and J ends, which lost 5 bases and 9 bases, there was a span of 11 bases. The full variable domain, its missing parts supplied by reference TRBV25-1 and TRBJ1-6, is EADIYQTPRYLVIGTGKKITLECSQTMGHDKMYWYQQDPGMELHLIHYSYGVNSTEKGDLSSESTVSRIRTEHFPLTLESARPSHTSQYLCASSTRQTSPLHFGNGTRLTVT.

This chain connects TRBV5-5 to TRBJ2-1; 13 positions match TRBD2. The CDR3 covers 15 residues. The germline gives CDR1 SGHKS, CDR2 YYEKEE (reference sequence). V lost 3 bases to trimming and J lost 4 bases; unmatched junction nucleotides: 1. CDR3 DNA: TGTGCCAGCAGCTCACTAGCGGGGGGGTACAATGAGCAGTTCTTC. Its protein product is CASSSLAGGYNEQFF.

The V and J genes are TRBV5-4 and TRBJ2-7; 11 nucleotides agree with TRBD1. The CDR3 has 15 residues. The V gene's germline CDR1 is SGHNT and CDR2 YYREEE (reference sequence). V shed 4 bases and J 4 bases; nucleotides not matched to a gene: 7. The CDR3 sequence is CASSPWTGGSYEQYF. CDR3 coding DNA: TGTGCCAGCAGCCCGTGGACAGGGGGCTCTTACGAGCAGTACTTC.

The rearrangement joins TRBV7-9 to TRBJ1-6; no clear D. CDR1 and CDR2 (germline): SEHNR, FQNEAQ (reference sequence). With 5 bases removed from V and 8 bases from J, the gap between germline ends came to 10 bases. The CDR3 contains 13 residues. The CDR3 reads CASSPQSHSPLHF. The CDR3 nucleotides read TGTGCCAGCAGCCCACAGAGTCATTCACCCCTCCACTTT.

V is TRBV18 and J is TRBJ1-2; D unclear. CDR3 length equals 14 residues. V was trimmed by 3 bases and J by 2 bases, leaving 10 bases between them. In germline, CDR1 is KGHSH, CDR2 LQKENI. CDR3 coding DNA: TGTGCCAGCTCACCTACCAGGCAGAACTATGGCTACACCTTC. This sequence encodes CASSPTRQNYGYTF.

The gene calls are TRBV7-2 and TRBJ1-2; 8 bases match TRBD1. The trim removed 7 bases at V and 7 bases at J, leaving 11 bases unmatched. The CDR3 totals 14 residues. Germline assignment: CDR1 SGHTA and CDR2 FQGNSA. Written as DNA, the CDR3 is TGTGCCAGCACTCCGTTGGACAGGGTTAGTGGCTACACCTTC. It specifies CASTPLDRVSGYTF.